This T cell receptor beta chain was identified in a study of blood T cell repertoires in COVID-19. Germline CDR1 is KGHDR and CDR2 is SFDVKD. CDR3 size: 12 residues. A word on this clone: The junction shows a germline mismatch at one end, possibly a read error.

The protocol was immunoSEQ multiplex PCR, while the TCRdb copy is restricted to in-frame clones and leaves out a portion. The repertoire holds about 670,000 clones, with over 80% as singletons. This chain joins TRBV24-1 and TRBJ2-3, with D uncertain. The TCR was taken from a woman aged 18-29 years with acute or convalescent COVID-19. What was sequenced was peripheral blood. The CDR3 coding sequence is TGTGCCACTAGTGACGTCTCAGATACGCAGTATTTT. The encoded protein is CATSDVSDTQYF.